This T cell receptor (beta chain) originates from a study of blood T cell repertoires in COVID-19. Points on this clone: The same CDR3 can be traced to other DNA sequences in this sample.

Germline CDR1 reads LNHDA; CDR2 reads SQIVND (reference sequence). This CDR3 is built from 13 residues. V lost 4 bases to trimming and J lost 0 bases, with 7 bases between them. Sequencing used immunoSEQ multiplex PCR; TCRdb keeps in-frame clones, though not all of them. The sample comprises 120,000 to 150,000 clones, 84% of which are singletons, and around 9% rests with the top ten. The sequence derives from a man between 25 and 39 years old with COVID-19, enrolled during active disease. The chain carries TRBV19 and TRBJ2-7; a weak D match, TRBD1 (6 bases). Sequences were obtained from peripheral blood. CDR3 in amino acids: CASSKTGSYEQYF. The CDR3 DNA sequence: TGTGCCAGTAGTAAGACAGGCTCCTACGAGCAGTACTTC.